A single sample is the source of the 13 T cell receptor beta chains below, sequenced in a study of cytomegalovirus exposure and HLA in healthy donors. Primers: 60 Vbeta forward and 13 Jbeta reverse. Profiling relied on immunoSEQ multiplex PCR, and the TCRdb table lists in-frame clones only, not all of them. The sample has over 100,000 clones, about 79% seen once. The sequenced material came from PBMCs. The receptors here all came from a woman aged 18 to 35 in good health and CMV-seropositive.

The V gene is TRBV5-8, the J gene TRBJ2-1, with 10 bases aligning to TRBD1. CDR1 and CDR2 from the germline V gene are SGHTS and YDEGEE. The CDR3 length is 13 residues. J lost 6 bases, V lost 5 bases, and 2 bases had no gene match. CDR3 protein: CASRWTGGNEQFF. CDR3 DNA: TGTGCCAGCAGATGGACAGGGGGCAATGAGCAGTTCTTC.

The chain carries TRBV7-2 and TRBJ1-1; 8 bases line up with TRBD1. The CDR3 sequence is 13 residues long. The V gene's germline CDR1 is SGHTA and CDR2 FQGNSA. Trimming at V came to 2 bases and at J to 5 bases, leaving 1 base not matched to a gene. CDR3 nucleotides: TGTGCCAGCAGCTTACAGGGGGCAACTGAAGCTTTCTTT. Translation: CASSLQGATEAFF.

This clone was seen once. The chain combines TRBV6-6 with TRBJ2-5; D is undetermined. V dropped 2 bases and J dropped 6 bases, with 13 bases sitting between them. CDR1 and CDR2 (germline): MNHNY, SVGAGI (reference sequence). The CDR3 consists of 14 residues. CDR3 residues: CASSYGYSLQTQYF. The CDR3 nucleotides read TGTGCCAGCAGTTACGGGTACAGCCTACAGACCCAGTACTTC.

The rearrangement links TRBV28 to TRBJ1-2; D is ambiguous. The CDR3 is 14 residues long. Trimming pared 1 base from V and 5 bases from J, leaving 11 bases between. Germline assignment: CDR1 MDHEN and CDR2 SYDVKM. CDR3 sequence: CASSLSLVFYGYTF. CDR3 coding DNA: TGTGCCAGCAGTTTATCATTAGTATTTTATGGCTACACCTTC.

V usage is TRBV5-1 and J usage is TRBJ2-7, with D unresolved. The germline CDR1 and CDR2 sequences are SGHRS and YFSETQ. V lost 0 bases, J lost 6 bases, and 16 bases lay in between. The CDR3 covers 15 residues. CDR3 sequence reads: CASSLEGVFPTEQYF. In nucleotides, the CDR3 is TGCGCCAGCAGCTTGGAAGGAGTTTTTCCCACCGAGCAGTACTTC. Full variable domain (outside the CDR3, taken from reference TRBV5-1 and TRBJ2-7): KAGVTQTPRYLIKTRGQQVTLSCSPISGHRSVSWYQQTPGQGLQFLFEYFSETQRNKGNFPGRFSGRQFSNSRSEMNVSTLELGDSALYLCASSLEGVFPTEQYFGPGTRLTVT.

This clone has just one count. The chain has TRBV18 and TRBJ1-1, with D possibly being TRBD1 (5 bases). The V and J ends lost 4 bases and 3 bases respectively, with 9 bases between them. This CDR3 spans 13 amino acids. Per the germline V gene, CDR1 is KGHSH and CDR2 is LQKENI. CDR3 region: CASSLGRDTEAFF. DNA of the CDR3: TGTGCCAGCTCACTAGGCAGGGACACTGAAGCTTTCTTT.

V is TRBV2 and J is TRBJ1-2; 8 bases fit TRBD1. Germline lookup yields CDR1 SNHLY and CDR2 FYNNEI. The CDR3 has 13 amino acids. The V segment lost 5 bases and the J segment 6 bases; nucleotides outside the gene matches: 5. DNA for the CDR3: TGTGCCAGCAGTAACAGGGGGGTAAATGGCTACACCTTC. Its protein is CASSNRGVNGYTF.

The gene calls are TRBV27 and TRBJ1-5, with D uncertain. Germline CDR1 reads MNHEY; CDR2 reads SMNVEV (reference sequence). The CDR3 is made up of 15 amino acids. V lost 4 bases, J lost 2 bases, and 12 bases lay in between. The CDR3 is CASSSPGSGNQPQHF. Here the CDR3 DNA reads TGTGCCAGCAGTTCCCCGGGGTCTGGCAATCAGCCCCAGCATTTT.

This sequence joins TRBV4-2 and TRBJ2-1, with 10 bases that match TRBD2. Germline trimming cut 7 bases from V and 8 bases from J; bases unmatched to any gene: 11. The CDR3 runs 15 residues. CDR1 is LGHNA, CDR2 YNFKEQ, per germline. The CDR3 nucleotides read TGTGCCAGCACCCTTAGAGCGGGAGGGCCGGATGAGCAGTTCTTC. As protein: CASTLRAGGPDEQFF.

The J gene is TRBJ1-2, the V gene TRBV27, with 8 bases fitting TRBD1. Trimming at V came to 5 bases and at J to 2 bases, leaving 4 bases not matched to a gene. The germline CDR1 and CDR2 sequences are MNHEY and SMNVEV (reference sequence). This CDR3 contains 14 residues. The CDR3 spells CASSPGGSNYGYTF. The CDR3 nucleotides are TGTGCCAGCAGTCCAGGGGGCTCGAACTATGGCTACACCTTC.

This clone has just one count. V and J are TRBV5-1 and TRBJ2-7; D is uncertain. This CDR3 spans 16 amino acids. CDR1 SGHRS and CDR2 YFSETQ come from the germline V gene. V gave up 0 bases and J gave up 6 bases, with 19 bases separating them. The CDR3 region is CASSLGVGTTPPEQYF. CDR3 sequence (DNA): TGCGCCAGCAGCTTGGGGGTCGGTACTACCCCTCCCGAGCAGTACTTC.

The chain is built from TRBV6-5 and TRBJ2-1; 11 bases are a match to TRBD1. V was clipped by 2 bases and J by 3 bases; unmatched bases: 0. The germline V gene has CDR1 MNHEY and CDR2 SVGAGI. There are 15 residues in the CDR3. CDR3 sequence reads: CASSYGTGGYNEQFF. The CDR3 region has the DNA TGTGCCAGCAGTTACGGGACAGGGGGCTACAATGAGCAGTTCTTC.

This chain joins TRBV11-1 and TRBJ1-5, with 7 positions matching TRBD1. The CDR3 sequence is 15 residues long. Germline trimming cut 1 base from V and 7 bases from J; bases unmatched to any gene: 7. From germline, CDR1 is SGHAT and CDR2 FQDESV (reference sequence). CDR3 nucleotide sequence: TGTGCCAGCAGCTTAGGAACAGGGGCTAACCAGCCCCAGCATTTT. The encoded protein is CASSLGTGANQPQHF. Drawing the rest from reference TRBV11-1 and TRBJ1-5, the complete variable domain is EAEVAQSPRYKITEKSQAVAFWCDPISGHATLYWYRQILGQGPELLVQFQDESVVDDSQLPKDRFSAERLKGVDSTLKIQPAELGDSAMYLCASSLGTGANQPQHFGDGTRLSIL.